This T cell receptor beta chain derives from a study of OX40 agonist ivuxolimab in advanced cancers. Looking at the study overall: Cancers in dose escalation were hepatocellular, melanoma, renal cell and head and neck. Cohort: about 80% men, mean age roughly 60, aged roughly 23 to 79.

This clone is a singleton in its sample. Sequencing used immunoSEQ multiplex PCR; TCRdb keeps in-frame clones, though not all of them. The data hold some 45,000 clones, with about 89% observed a single time. This CDR3 has 11 residues. Trimming cost V 5 bases and J 10 bases, with 9 bases left between them. CDR1 is SGHTA, CDR2 FQGNSA, per germline. The chain combines TRBV7-2 with TRBJ2-1; tentative D call: TRBD1 (5 bases). Sequencing was performed on CD4+ or CD8+ T cells sorted from blood, taken in a trial of the OX40 agonist ivuxolimab. This TCR derives from an adult with an advanced solid tumor such as melanoma, head and neck, liver or kidney cancer. The CDR3 DNA reads as TGTGCCAGCAGCCCCCCAGGGGAGCAGTTCTTC. Its protein is CASSPPGEQFF. The full variable domain, with the rest looked up from reference TRBV7-2 and TRBJ2-1, is GAGVSQSPSNKVTEKGKDVELRCDPISGHTALYWYRQSLGQGLEFLIYFQGNSAPDKSGLPSDRFSAERTGGSVSTLTIQRTQQEDSAVYLCASSPPGEQFFGPGTRLTVL.